This T cell receptor (beta chain) is from a study of identical twins. General observations from the study: Twin sharing of out-of-frame TCR alpha was underestimated by models in monozygotic pairs. One should note that invariant MAIT and iNKT cells could partly confound zero-insertion analyses. The analysis was cross-sectional rather than longitudinal within donors.

This CDR3 has 13 residues. The V segment lost 2 bases and the J segment 8 bases; nucleotides outside the gene matches: 3. From germline, CDR1 is MNHEY and CDR2 SMNVEV (reference sequence). At least ten counts were recorded for this clonotype. Its antigen remains unidentified. Unique molecular identifiers were present on cDNA, and template switching added a universal primer site. MiXCR was run by TCRdb on the 5' RACE reads, yielding one entry per CDR3 protein. Altogether about 250,000 distinct CDR3 sequences are present, around 8.3% being singletons, with the ten largest covering around 3%. Another study also made use of these data, one on yellow fever vaccine responses in identical twins.

The sample was CD8+ T cells sorted from blood. The origin of this receptor is a woman aged 18 to 35 in good health. The gene calls are TRBV27 and TRBJ2-1, with 7 bases aligning to TRBD1. The DNA for the CDR3 is TGTGCCAGCAGTTTACAGGGGGTATATGAGCAGTTCTTC. Encoded protein: CASSLQGVYEQFF.